This entry describes one T cell receptor (beta chain). Some clones are missing from TCRdb's copy, which holds only in-frame ones; the method was immunoSEQ multiplex PCR. The sample holds about 350,000 clones, around 89% seen once. CDR1 and CDR2 from the germline V gene are MDHEN and SYDVKM. The CDR3 has 13 amino acids. The J segment lost 5 bases and the V segment lost 5 bases, leaving 5 bases of the junction unmatched. This sample was taken from a study of Ad26.COV2.S vaccination and SARS-CoV-2 variants. Study-wide background: Administration of Ad26.COV2.S was intramuscular, either once or twice 56 days apart.

Described treatment: approximately 18 received Ad26.COV2.S at low or high dose, single or two shots; about five received placebo; per-sample allocation not given. Sampling took place 63 days after the first vaccine or placebo injection. The J gene is TRBJ1-1, the V gene TRBV28; the match to TRBD1 covers 7 bases. The clonotype originates from a person aged 18-60 years who received the Ad26.COV2.S COVID-19 vaccine or a placebo. The sample consisted of peripheral blood, taken in a trial of Ad26.COV2.S vaccine versus placebo. The CDR3 loop is CASSSTGETEAFF. For the CDR3, the DNA is TGTGCCAGCAGTAGTACAGGGGAAACTGAAGCTTTCTTT.